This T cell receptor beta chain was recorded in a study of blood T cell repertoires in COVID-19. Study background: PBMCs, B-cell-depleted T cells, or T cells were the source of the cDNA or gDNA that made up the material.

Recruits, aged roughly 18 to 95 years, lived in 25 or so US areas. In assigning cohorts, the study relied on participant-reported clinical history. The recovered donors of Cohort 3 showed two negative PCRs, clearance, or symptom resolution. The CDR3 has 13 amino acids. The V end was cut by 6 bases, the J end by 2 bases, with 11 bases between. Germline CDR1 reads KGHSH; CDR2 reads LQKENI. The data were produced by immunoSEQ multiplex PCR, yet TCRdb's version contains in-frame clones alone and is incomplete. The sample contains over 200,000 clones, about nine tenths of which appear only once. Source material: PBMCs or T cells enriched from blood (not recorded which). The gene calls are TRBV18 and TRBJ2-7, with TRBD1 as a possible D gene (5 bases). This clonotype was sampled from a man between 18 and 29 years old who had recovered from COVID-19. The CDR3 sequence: CASSQDRAYEQYF. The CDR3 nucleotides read TGTGCCAGCTCGCAAGACAGAGCCTACGAGCAGTACTTC.